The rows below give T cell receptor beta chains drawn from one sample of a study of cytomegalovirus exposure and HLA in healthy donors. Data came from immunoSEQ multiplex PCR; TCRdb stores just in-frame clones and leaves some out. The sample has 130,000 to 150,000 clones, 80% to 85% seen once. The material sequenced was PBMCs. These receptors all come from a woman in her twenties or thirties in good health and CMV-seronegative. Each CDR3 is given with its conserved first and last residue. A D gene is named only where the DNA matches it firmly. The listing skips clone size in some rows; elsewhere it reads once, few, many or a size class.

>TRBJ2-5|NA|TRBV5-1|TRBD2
TGCGCCAGCAGCCTGGGGACTAGCGGGGGGGAAGAGACCCAGTACTTC
CASSLGTSGGEETQYF
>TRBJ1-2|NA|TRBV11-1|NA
TGTGCCAGCAGCTTAGAACCCAGGGACTATGGCTACACCTTC
CASSLEPRDYGYTF
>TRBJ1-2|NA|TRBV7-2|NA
TGTGCCAGCAGCTGGCGGACAGTTAACTATGGCTACACCTTC
CASSWRTVNYGYTF
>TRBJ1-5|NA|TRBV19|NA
TGTGCCAGTAGTATAGGGCCAAGACCCCATCGGGATCAGCCCCAGCATTTT
CASSIGPRPHRDQPQHF
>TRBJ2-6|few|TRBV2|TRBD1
TGTGCCAGCAGTGGGGGGACAGGGTTGCCTGGGGCCAACGTCCTGACTTTC
CASSGGTGLPGANVLTF
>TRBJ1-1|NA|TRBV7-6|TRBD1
TGTGCCAGCAGACCGGGACAGGGCCCAGAAGCTTTCTTT
CASRPGQGPEAFF
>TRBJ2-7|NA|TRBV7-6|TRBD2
TGTGCCAGCAGACCAGGGACTAGCGGGGCCTCCGAGCAGTACTTC
CASRPGTSGASEQYF
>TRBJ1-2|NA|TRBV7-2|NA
TGTGCCAGCAGCACCAGACAGGAGCCAAGATACTATGGCTACACCTTC
CASSTRQEPRYYGYTF
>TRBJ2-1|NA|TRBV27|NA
TGTGCCAGCAGTTTGAGCTCCTACAATGAGCAGTTCTTC
CASSLSSYNEQFF
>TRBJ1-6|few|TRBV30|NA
TGTGCCTGGACTGGGCAGAGTTATTCACCCCTCCACTTT
CAWTGQSYSPLHF
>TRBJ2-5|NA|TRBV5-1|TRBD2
TGCGCCAGCAGCTTGGACGGGAGGAAGGGAGAGACCCAGTACTTC
CASSLDGRKGETQYF
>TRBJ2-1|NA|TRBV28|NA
TGTGCCAGCAGTTCAGGGCTACTCTCTATGAATGAGCAGTTCTTC
CASSSGLLSMNEQFF
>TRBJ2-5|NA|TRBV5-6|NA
TGTGCCAGCAGCTCAAAACGGCGGAAACCCACCCAGTACTTC
CASSSKRRKPTQYF
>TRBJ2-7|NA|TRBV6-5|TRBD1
TGTGCCAGCAGCCCGGGACAGGGGACTGGCGAGCAGTACTTC
CASSPGQGTGEQYF
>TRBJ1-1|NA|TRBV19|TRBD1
TGTGCCAGTAGAGGACAGGGAAACACTGAAGCTTTCTTT
CASRGQGNTEAFF
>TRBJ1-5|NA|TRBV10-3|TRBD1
TGTGCCATAGGACAGGTTATCAATCAGCCCCAGCATTTT
CAIGQVINQPQHF
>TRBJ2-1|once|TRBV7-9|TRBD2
TGTGCCAGGTGGCTAGCGGGGAACAATGAGCAGTTCTTC
CARWLAGNNEQFF
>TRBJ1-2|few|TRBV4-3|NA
TGCGCCAGCAGCCAAGGGACAGCGTACGGCTACACCTTC
CASSQGTAYGYTF
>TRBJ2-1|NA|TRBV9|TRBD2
TGTGCCAGCAGCGTATTTAAGCGGGGAGAGCAGTTCTTC
CASSVFKRGEQFF
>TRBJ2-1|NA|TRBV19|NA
TGTGCCAGTAGTATGCAGGGTTGGAATGAGCAGTTCTTC
CASSMQGWNEQFF
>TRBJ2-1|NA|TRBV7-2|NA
TGTGCCAGCAGCATTGGTCAGGTTGTCGATGAGCAGTTCTTC
CASSIGQVVDEQFF
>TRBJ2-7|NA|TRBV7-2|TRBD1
TGTGCCAGCAGCCCCCGGGACAGGTCCTACGAGCAGTACTTC
CASSPRDRSYEQYF
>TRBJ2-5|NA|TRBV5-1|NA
TGCGCCAGCAGCTTGGGCGACAGTCAAGAGACCCAGTACTTC
CASSLGDSQETQYF